The 16 T cell receptor beta chains below all came from one sample that was sequenced in a study of blood T cell repertoires in COVID-19. Here immunoSEQ multiplex PCR was the method, and the copy in TCRdb shows in-frame clones only, minus some. The sample includes over 150,000 clones, about 85% of them seen just once. Sequenced input: PBMCs or T cells enriched from blood (not recorded which). The receptor source for this set is a man aged 35 to 55 who had recovered from COVID-19.

This clone was observed a single time. The DNA of the CDR3 is TGTGCCAGCAGCTTAGGGCCAGGTGAAGCTTTCTTT. As protein: CASSLGPGEAFF. The chain recombines TRBV11-2 with TRBJ1-1, with no clear D. The CDR3 is made up of 12 amino acids. Germline V lookup: CDR1 SGHAT, CDR2 FQNNGV. V was trimmed by 1 base and J by 7 bases, leaving 7 bases between them. The whole variable domain, remainder taken from reference TRBV11-2 and TRBJ1-1, is EAGVAQSPRYKIIEKRQSVAFWCNPISGHATLYWYQQILGQGPKLLIQFQNNGVVDDSQLPKDRFSAERLKGVDSTLKIQPAKLEDSAVYLCASSLGPGEAFFGQGTRLTVV.

This clone was seen a few times. V gene TRBV7-9 combines with J gene TRBJ1-2; 7 bases are a match to TRBD1. This CDR3 has 14 residues. The ends lost 5 bases at V and 3 bases at J; junction bases unmatched: 6. Germline V gives CDR1 SEHNR, CDR2 FQNEAQ (reference sequence). CDR3 sequence reads: CASSPAGGYYGYTF. CDR3 coding DNA: TGTGCCAGCAGCCCCGCAGGGGGGTACTATGGCTACACCTTC.

The table lists this clone with a few counts. CDR3 DNA: TGCGCCAGCAGCTTCCAGGCCTCAGGCGAGCAGTACTTC. Protein product: CASSFQASGEQYF. V and J are TRBV5-1 and TRBJ2-7; D uncertain. CDR3 size: 13 residues. V lost 2 bases and J lost 6, with 12 bases in between. From germline, CDR1 is SGHRS and CDR2 YFSETQ.

The J gene is TRBJ1-5, the V gene TRBV11-2, with 7 bases fitting TRBD1. Germline CDR1 and CDR2: SGHAT and FQNNGV. This CDR3 is built from 14 residues. The V gene end was trimmed by 5 bases and the J gene end by 5 bases; junction bases not matched to a gene: 6. CDR3 protein: CASSQRDRHQPQHF. As DNA, the CDR3 is TGTGCCAGCAGCCAACGGGACAGACATCAGCCCCAGCATTTT.

The rearrangement uses TRBV28 and TRBJ1-2; tentative D call: TRBD1 (5 bases). V was clipped by 1 base and J by 4 bases, with 10 bases between them. The CDR3 loop spans 14 amino acids. The germline V gene has CDR1 MDHEN and CDR2 SYDVKM. The CDR3 region has the DNA TGTGCCAGCAGTTTATTGGGACTGGTCTATGGCTACACCTTC. Protein product: CASSLLGLVYGYTF.

This chain links TRBV10-1 with TRBJ2-7, with 7 nucleotides matching TRBD2. Germline loops: CDR1 WNHNN, CDR2 SYGVQD (reference sequence). This CDR3 comprises 13 residues. The J segment lost 5 bases and the V segment lost 6 bases, leaving 7 bases of the junction unmatched. The CDR3 nucleotides read TGCGCCAGCAGCCCGGGGGGAAGTCACGAGCAGTACTTC. Translating gives CASSPGGSHEQYF.

V and J are TRBV3-1 (or the pseudogene TRBV3-2) and TRBJ1-5; no reliable D call. Trimming left V 0 bases short and J 7 bases short, with 7 bases between. CDR1 and CDR2 (germline): LGHDT, YNNKEL (reference sequence). The CDR3 has 13 residues. In DNA form, the CDR3 reads TGTGCCAGCAGCCAAGATCTCCTCCAGCCCCAGCATTTT. Protein: CASSQDLLQPQHF.

The V and J genes are TRBV5-1 and TRBJ1-1, with D maybe TRBD1 (5 bases). Trimming took 4 bases from V and 4 from J, leaving 17 bases between them. The CDR3 is 15 residues long. Germline V gives CDR1 SGHRS, CDR2 YFSETQ. The CDR3 region is CASSPGLFRTTEAFF. The CDR3 nucleotides are TGCGCCAGCAGCCCGGGACTTTTCCGAACCACTGAAGCTTTCTTT.

This chain connects TRBV28 to TRBJ2-7, with D maybe TRBD1 (6 bases). The CDR3 runs to 15 residues. V lost 5 bases and J lost 0, with 14 bases in between. From germline, CDR1 is MDHEN and CDR2 SYDVKM. CDR3 region: CASSLGGISSYEQYF. The CDR3 bases are TGTGCCAGCAGTCTTGGGGGCATTAGCTCCTACGAGCAGTACTTC. Complete variable domain (other parts from reference TRBV28 and TRBJ2-7): DVKVTQSSRYLVKRTGEKVFLECVQDMDHENMFWYRQDPGLGLRLIYFSYDVKMKEKGDIPEGYSVSREKKERFSLILESASTNQTSMYLCASSLGGISSYEQYFGPGTRLTVT.

The V call is TRBV30, the J call TRBJ1-1; 9 bases are shared with TRBD1. Germline CDR1 and CDR2: GTSNPN and SVGIG (reference sequence). This CDR3 contains 15 residues. V trimming: 3 bases; J trimming: 6 bases; junction bases outside the gene matches: 11. CDR3: CAWSSPGTGSPEAFF. CDR3 sequence (DNA): TGTGCCTGGAGCAGTCCTGGGACAGGGTCCCCTGAAGCTTTCTTT.

The chain has TRBV5-1 and TRBJ1-1; possible D gene TRBD1, 5 bases. The ends were cut back, 2 bases at V and 9 bases at J, with 11 bases in the middle. The CDR3 is made up of 12 amino acids. Germline-derived CDR1 and CDR2 are SGHRS and YFSETQ. This CDR3 reads CASSLGAQQAFF. The CDR3 bases are TGCGCCAGCAGCTTAGGGGCTCAACAAGCTTTCTTT.

J is TRBJ1-3 and V is TRBV6-1; D gene uncertain. The CDR3 has 16 residues. The V end was cut by 0 bases, the J end by 2 bases, with 11 bases between. Germline values: CDR1 MNHNS, CDR2 SASEGT. The CDR3 DNA follows: TGTGCCAGCAGTGAAGCTTCGGGTCCTACTGGAAACACCATATATTTT. Translating it yields CASSEASGPTGNTIYF.

The gene calls are TRBV9 and TRBJ1-3; D is uncertain. The V end was cut by 1 base, the J end by 0 bases, with 8 bases between. The germline V gene encodes CDR1 SGDLS and CDR2 YYNGEE. The CDR3 consists of 15 residues. For the CDR3, the DNA is TGTGCCAGCAGCGTACGGAGTAGCTCTGGAAACACCATATATTTT. It encodes CASSVRSSSGNTIYF.

This rearrangement joins TRBV29-1 to TRBJ2-4, with D possibly being TRBD1 (6 bases). CDR3 length equals 16 residues. The V gene lost 0 bases and the J gene lost 0 bases, with 12 bases spanning the gap. Germline V gene data show CDR1 as SQVTM and CDR2 as ANQGSEA. CDR3 sequence: CSVEDQDRLAKNIQYF. CDR3 coding DNA: TGCAGCGTTGAAGATCAGGACAGATTAGCCAAAAACATTCAGTACTTC.

V and J are TRBV7-2 and TRBJ2-2, with 7 bases that match TRBD1. Unmatched junction bases numbered 6, after V lost 2 bases and J lost 9 bases. The CDR3 runs 14 residues. Looked up from germline, CDR1 is SGHTA and CDR2 is FQGNSA. The DNA for the CDR3 is TGTGCCAGCAGCTTACACAGGGGCCCCTGGGAGCTGTTTTTT. Protein: CASSLHRGPWELFF.

The chain combines TRBV4-1 with TRBJ1-6, with unresolved D. The germline V and J ends were trimmed by 3 bases and 7 bases, with 7 bases remaining between them. Germline V gene lookup returns CDR1 MGHRA and CDR2 YSYEKL. The CDR3 consists of 13 residues. The CDR3 reads CASSHPGNSPLHF. The CDR3 DNA reads as TGCGCCAGCAGCCACCCGGGAAATTCACCCCTCCACTTT.